Listed below are T cell receptor beta chains from one sample, sequenced in a study of Graves' ophthalmopathy and Graves' hyperthyroidism. MiXCR was run by TCRdb on the multiplex PCR reads, yielding one entry per CDR3 protein. The sample lists a few hundred thousand distinct CDR3 sequences, about two fifths occurring once. What was sequenced was peripheral blood or thyroid tissue (not recorded which). The receptors stem from an adult man with Graves' hyperthyroidism. The CDR3 runs from the conserved cysteine through the conserved F or W. Each record gives: V gene, J gene, clone size, D gene, CDR3 length, CDR3 protein, CDR3 DNA. The D gene is left open where the match is weak. Clone size is stated in some rows and not others, as once, few, many or a class when expanded.

v_gene: TRBV10-3; j_gene: TRBJ2-5; abundance: many; d_gene: NA; len: 15; CDR3aa: CAISDPPGAQETQYF; CDR3nt: TGTGCCATCAGTGACCCCCCCGGGGCGCAAGAGACCCAGTACTTC
v_gene: TRBV20-1; j_gene: TRBJ2-7; abundance: NA; d_gene: TRBD2; len: 14; CDR3aa: CSARTSGHSYEQYF; CDR3nt: TGCAGTGCCCGAACTAGCGGGCACTCCTACGAGCAGTACTTC
v_gene: TRBV28; j_gene: TRBJ2-7; abundance: NA; d_gene: NA; len: 13; CDR3aa: CASSPPGYDEQYF; CDR3nt: TGTGCCAGCAGTCCCCCGGGGTATGACGAGCAGTACTTC
v_gene: TRBV2; j_gene: TRBJ2-6; abundance: many; d_gene: NA; len: 15; CDR3aa: CASSEDRAGANVLTF; CDR3nt: TGTGCCAGCAGTGAGGACCGGGCAGGGGCCAACGTCCTGACTTTC
v_gene: TRBV29-1; j_gene: TRBJ2-1; abundance: few; d_gene: NA; len: 13; CDR3aa: CSVERQGGDEQFF; CDR3nt: TGCAGCGTTGAACGGCAGGGGGGAGATGAGCAGTTCTTC
v_gene: TRBV19; j_gene: TRBJ1-1; abundance: many; d_gene: TRBD1; len: 14; CDR3aa: CASSADRENTEASF; CDR3nt: TGTGCCAGTAGTGCTGACAGGGAAAACACTGAAGCTTCCTTT
v_gene: TRBV29-1; j_gene: TRBJ1-2; abundance: NA; d_gene: TRBD1; len: 13; CDR3aa: CSVGGTGLYGYTF; CDR3nt: TGCAGCGTTGGCGGGACAGGACTCTATGGCTACACCTTC
v_gene: TRBV12-3/TRBV12-4; j_gene: TRBJ2-7; abundance: many; d_gene: TRBD2; len: 14; CDR3aa: CASSLTSGEDEQYF; CDR3nt: TGTGCCAGCAGTCTGACTAGCGGGGAGGACGAGCAGTACTTC
v_gene: TRBV24-1; j_gene: TRBJ1-2; abundance: NA; d_gene: TRBD1; len: 15; CDR3aa: CATSESGTGGHGYTF; CDR3nt: TGTGCCACCAGTGAATCCGGGACAGGGGGTCATGGCTACACCTTC
v_gene: TRBV2; j_gene: TRBJ1-5; abundance: few; d_gene: NA; len: 16; CDR3aa: CASSASRAVFNQPQHF; CDR3nt: TGTGCCAGCAGTGCTTCACGGGCCGTTTTTAATCAGCCCCAGCATTTT
v_gene: TRBV4-1; j_gene: TRBJ1-1; abundance: NA; d_gene: NA; len: 11; CDR3aa: CASSPARRAFF; CDR3nt: TGCGCCAGCAGCCCGGCGCGGCGGGCTTTCTTT
v_gene: TRBV15; j_gene: TRBJ1-3; abundance: NA; d_gene: NA; len: 15; CDR3aa: CATSRGGSSGNTIYF; CDR3nt: TGTGCCACCAGCAGAGGTGGAAGCTCTGGAAACACCATATATTTT
v_gene: TRBV11-2; j_gene: TRBJ2-3; abundance: NA; d_gene: NA; len: 15; CDR3aa: CASSLGQGRADTQYF; CDR3nt: TGTGCCAGCAGCTTAGGCCAGGGACGGGCAGATACGCAGTATTTT
v_gene: TRBV7-3; j_gene: TRBJ2-2; abundance: many; d_gene: TRBD1; len: 15; CDR3aa: CASSLGQGATGELFF; CDR3nt: TGTGCCAGCAGCTTAGGACAGGGGGCCACCGGGGAGCTGTTTTTT
v_gene: TRBV7-9; j_gene: TRBJ1-2; abundance: once; d_gene: NA; len: 11; CDR3aa: CASNPNYGYTF; CDR3nt: TGTGCCAGCAACCCAAACTATGGCTACACCTTC
v_gene: TRBV12-3/TRBV12-4; j_gene: TRBJ2-2; abundance: few; d_gene: TRBD1; len: 16; CDR3aa: CASILWTGQDTGELFF; CDR3nt: TGTGCCAGCATTCTTTGGACAGGGCAGGACACCGGGGAGCTGTTTTTT
v_gene: TRBV7-9; j_gene: TRBJ1-1; abundance: many; d_gene: NA; len: 15; CDR3aa: CASSSPERLNTEAFF; CDR3nt: TGTGCCAGCAGCTCCCCCGAACGGCTGAACACTGAAGCTTTCTTT
v_gene: TRBV24-1; j_gene: TRBJ2-7; abundance: many; d_gene: NA; len: 20; CDR3aa: CATPAVEGALAAASSYEQYF; CDR3nt: TGTGCCACCCCGGCCGTGGAGGGGGCCTTAGCGGCAGCTTCCTCCTACGAGCAGTACTTC
v_gene: TRBV7-3; j_gene: TRBJ1-1; abundance: many; d_gene: NA; len: 15; CDR3aa: CASSLRAGPNTEAFF; CDR3nt: TGTGCCAGCAGCTTAAGGGCAGGGCCTAACACTGAAGCTTTCTTT
v_gene: TRBV15; j_gene: TRBJ2-7; abundance: NA; d_gene: NA; len: 13; CDR3aa: CATAAGSSYEQYF; CDR3nt: TGTGCCACCGCGGCTGGAAGCTCCTACGAGCAGTACTTC
v_gene: TRBV2; j_gene: TRBJ1-1; abundance: many; d_gene: NA; len: 13; CDR3aa: CAGVGQINTEAFF; CDR3nt: TGTGCCGGGGTTGGACAGATAAACACTGAAGCTTTCTTT
v_gene: TRBV5-5; j_gene: TRBJ2-7; abundance: NA; d_gene: NA; len: 13; CDR3aa: CASSTGPDYEQYF; CDR3nt: TGTGCCAGCAGCACGGGCCCCGACTACGAGCAGTACTTC
v_gene: TRBV24-1; j_gene: TRBJ2-7; abundance: many; d_gene: NA; len: 15; CDR3aa: CATSASTGASYEQYF; CDR3nt: TGTGCCACCAGTGCCTCGACAGGAGCCTCCTACGAGCAGTACTTC
v_gene: TRBV29-1; j_gene: TRBJ2-6; abundance: NA; d_gene: TRBD1; len: 16; CDR3aa: CSQDWDRNSGANVLTF; CDR3nt: TGCAGCCAAGATTGGGACAGAAACTCTGGGGCCAACGTCCTGACTTTC
v_gene: TRBV7-9; j_gene: TRBJ1-1; abundance: NA; d_gene: NA; len: 12; CDR3aa: CASSLADGIAFF; CDR3nt: TGTGCCAGCAGCTTAGCGGACGGGATTGCTTTCTTT
v_gene: TRBV27; j_gene: TRBJ2-5; abundance: NA; d_gene: TRBD2; len: 17; CDR3aa: CASSTRTSGRFQETQYF; CDR3nt: TGTGCCAGCAGTACCCGGACTAGCGGGAGGTTTCAAGAGACCCAGTACTTC
v_gene: TRBV20-1; j_gene: TRBJ2-7; abundance: NA; d_gene: TRBD2; len: 14; CDR3aa: CSAVSGGRSYEQYF; CDR3nt: TGCAGTGCCGTTAGCGGGGGGCGCTCCTACGAGCAGTACTTC
v_gene: TRBV2; j_gene: TRBJ1-2; abundance: NA; d_gene: NA; len: 13; CDR3aa: CASGGYGVAGYTF; CDR3nt: TGTGCCAGCGGGGGCTATGGGGTAGCGGGCTACACCTTC
v_gene: TRBV29-1; j_gene: TRBJ2-7; abundance: NA; d_gene: TRBD2; len: 15; CDR3aa: CSVAGSGSTFNEQYF; CDR3nt: TGCAGCGTTGCAGGGAGCGGGAGCACGTTCAATGAGCAGTACTTC
v_gene: TRBV7-8; j_gene: TRBJ1-4; abundance: many; d_gene: NA; len: 16; CDR3aa: CASSLDSTATNEKLFF; CDR3nt: TGTGCCAGCAGCTTAGATTCCACTGCAACTAATGAAAAACTGTTTTTT
v_gene: TRBV6-2/TRBV6-3; j_gene: TRBJ1-2; abundance: NA; d_gene: NA; len: 13; CDR3aa: CASSYSGTFGYTF; CDR3nt: TGTGCCAGCAGTTACTCGGGGACTTTTGGCTACACCTTC
v_gene: TRBV7-2; j_gene: TRBJ2-7; abundance: NA; d_gene: NA; len: 13; CDR3aa: CASSLFSTYEQYF; CDR3nt: TGTGCCAGCAGTTTATTTTCAACCTACGAGCAGTACTTC
v_gene: TRBV29-1; j_gene: TRBJ2-7; abundance: many; d_gene: TRBD1; len: 15; CDR3aa: CSVEGRTGALYEQYF; CDR3nt: TGCAGCGTTGAGGGAAGGACAGGGGCCCTTTACGAGCAGTACTTC
v_gene: TRBV19; j_gene: TRBJ2-2; abundance: NA; d_gene: NA; len: 13; CDR3aa: CASRFGNTGELFF; CDR3nt: TGTGCCAGTCGTTTTGGAAACACCGGGGAGCTGTTTTTT